The 24 T cell receptor beta chains listed next were all sequenced from one sample in a study of blood T cell repertoires in COVID-19. Generated by immunoSEQ multiplex PCR, the TCRdb table keeps only in-frame clones and is missing some. The data contain 250,000 or so clones, 85% to 95% of them singletons. The sample comprised PBMCs or T cells enriched from blood (not recorded which). The receptors here all came from a man aged 40-55 years who had been exposed to COVID-19.

The chain links TRBV5-6 to TRBJ1-6, with TRBD1 matching 9 bases. Trimming removed 2 bases from V and 10 bases from J; junction bases left unmatched: 7. The CDR3 loop spans 15 amino acids. In germline, CDR1 is SGHDT, CDR2 YYEEEE. CDR3 amino acids: CASSFGTGRESPLHF. The CDR3 DNA reads TGTGCCAGCAGCTTCGGGACAGGGAGGGAATCACCCCTCCACTTT.

A single count supports this clone. V gene TRBV18 combines with J gene TRBJ2-6; the D is unclear. Germline V gene lookup returns CDR1 KGHSH and CDR2 LQKENI. Trimming shortened V by 3 bases and J by 4 bases, and 16 bases separated the two germline ends. The CDR3 consists of 17 residues. CDR3 sequence (DNA): TGTGCCAGCTCACCCATTCATCTAGGTTTAGGGGCCAACGTCCTGACTTTC. Its translation: CASSPIHLGLGANVLTF.

The V call is TRBV18, the J call TRBJ1-2, with D perhaps matching TRBD1 (5 bases). CDR1 and CDR2 (germline): KGHSH, LQKENI. There are 14 residues in the CDR3. V gave up 5 bases and J gave up 5 bases, with 15 bases separating them. The CDR3 sequence: CASSSIQTEYGYTF. In DNA form, the CDR3 reads TGTGCCAGCTCATCAATCCAGACAGAATATGGCTACACCTTC.

This chain uses TRBV19 with TRBJ1-3; 12 bases map to TRBD1. Germline V gene data show CDR1 as LNHDA and CDR2 as SQIVND (reference sequence). V was clipped by 6 bases and J by 4 bases; unmatched bases: 10. The CDR3 extends over 17 amino acids. The DNA for the CDR3 is TGTGCCAGTAGAAATAGAGGGACAGGGGGCAACGGAAACACCATATATTTT. Residues: CASRNRGTGGNGNTIYF.

The genes are TRBV29-1 and TRBJ1-2; D remains unclear. This CDR3 has 12 amino acids. V shed 2 bases and J shed 4 bases, with 8 bases lying between them. Germline lookup yields CDR1 SQVTM and CDR2 ANQGSEA. CDR3 region: CSVEFTRYGYTF. The DNA for the CDR3 is TGCAGCGTTGAATTCACGCGCTATGGCTACACCTTC. The entire variable domain, with the rest obtained from reference TRBV29-1 and TRBJ1-2, is as follows: SAVISQKPSRDICQRGTSLTIQCQVDSQVTMMFWYRQQPGQSLTLIATANQGSEATYESGFVIDKFPISRPNLTFSTLTVSNMSPEDSSIYLCSVEFTRYGYTFGSGTRLTVV.

This clone was observed a single time. The chain couples TRBV7-9 to TRBJ2-5; D possibly corresponds to TRBD2 (6 bases). Germline V gene data show CDR1 as SEHNR and CDR2 as FQNEAQ (reference sequence). The V and J ends lost 4 bases and 1 base respectively, with 16 bases between them. CDR3 length equals 16 residues. This CDR3 is CASSSGSEGSQETQYF. The CDR3 DNA sequence: TGTGCCAGCAGCTCCGGGAGTGAGGGGTCCCAAGAGACCCAGTACTTC.

The V and J genes are TRBV11-2 and TRBJ1-2; D call uncertain. This CDR3 has 15 residues. Trimming removed 6 bases from V and 4 bases from J, with 18 bases in between. Germline loops: CDR1 SGHAT, CDR2 FQNNGV. The DNA of the CDR3 is TGTGCCAGCAGGAAATCCGGGGAAAGCGCCTATGGCTACACCTTC. Its translation: CASRKSGESAYGYTF. Drawing the rest from reference TRBV11-2 and TRBJ1-2, the complete variable domain is EAGVAQSPRYKIIEKRQSVAFWCNPISGHATLYWYQQILGQGPKLLIQFQNNGVVDDSQLPKDRFSAERLKGVDSTLKIQPAKLEDSAVYLCASRKSGESAYGYTFGSGTRLTVV.

The chain is built from TRBV27 and TRBJ1-4; no clear D gene. V gave up 5 bases and J gave up 6 bases, with 13 bases separating them. This CDR3 is built from 14 residues. The germline CDR1 and CDR2 sequences are MNHEY and SMNVEV (reference sequence). The CDR3 DNA reads TGTGCCAGCAGTATGGTCTATCTAGATGAAAAACTGTTTTTT. Residues: CASSMVYLDEKLFF.

This rearrangement joins TRBV12-2 to TRBJ1-2; the table gives TRBD1 as D, unverified against the DNA. TRBV12-2 is designated a pseudogene. This CDR3 has 14 residues. CDR3 sequence reads: CASRPRDTDYGYTF. The CDR3, as DNA: TGTGCAAGTCGCCCACGGGACACCGACTATGGCTACACCTTC.

This chain joins TRBV5-1 and TRBJ1-2, with D possibly being TRBD1 (5 bases). V dropped 4 bases and J dropped 1 base, with 5 bases sitting between them. Germline assignment: CDR1 SGHRS and CDR2 YFSETQ. The CDR3 spans 12 residues. CDR3: CASSDSNYGYTF. The CDR3 DNA reads TGCGCCAGCAGCGACAGTAACTATGGCTACACCTTC.

In its sample, this clone was seen once. The chain is built from TRBV28 and TRBJ2-1; D is perhaps TRBD1 (6 bases). Trimming took off 2 bases at V and 8 bases at J, with 10 bases between the two ends. CDR1 is MDHEN, CDR2 SYDVKM, per germline. This CDR3 is 13 amino acids long. CDR3 sequence reads: CASSLGQLDEQFF. The CDR3 DNA reads as TGTGCCAGCAGTTTAGGACAGCTCGATGAGCAGTTCTTC.

The rearrangement links TRBV24-1 to TRBJ2-2, with D possibly TRBD2 on 5 matching bases. The V and J ends lost 7 bases and 5 bases respectively, with 10 bases between them. CDR1 is KGHDR and CDR2 is SFDVKD in the germline V gene. CDR3 length: 13 residues. For the CDR3, the DNA is TGTGCCACCAGGTCCCCGGGAACCGGGGAGCTGTTTTTT. Translating it yields CATRSPGTGELFF.

V is TRBV16 and J is TRBJ2-7; 8 positions agree with TRBD2. V shed 6 bases, J shed 2 bases, and the junction held 9 bases outside the gene matches. Per germline, CDR1 KGHSY and CDR2 FQNENV. The CDR3 contains 15 residues. The CDR3 nucleotides are TGTGCCAGCAGTCGTCAAACTAGCGGCACCTACGAGCAGTACTTC. This encodes CASSRQTSGTYEQYF.

The gene calls are TRBV9 and TRBJ2-1; no definite D call. Trimming took 4 bases from V and 0 from J, leaving 14 bases between them. Germline CDR1 and CDR2: SGDLS and YYNGEE. The CDR3 runs to 16 residues. The CDR3 is CASSTKPQNSYNEQFF. CDR3 coding DNA: TGTGCCAGCAGCACTAAACCTCAAAACTCCTACAATGAGCAGTTCTTC. Full variable domain (remainder filled in from reference TRBV9 and TRBJ2-1): DSGVTQTPKHLITATGQRVTLRCSPRSGDLSVYWYQQSLDQGLQFLIQYYNGEERAKGNILERFSAQQFPDLHSELNLSSLELGDSALYFCASSTKPQNSYNEQFFGPGTRLTVL.

The rearrangement links TRBV9 to TRBJ2-1, with TRBD2 matching 13 bases. V lost 4 bases, J lost 8 bases, and 12 bases stayed unmatched. Germline assignment: CDR1 SGDLS and CDR2 YYNGEE. The CDR3 has 17 residues. The CDR3: CASSFGPGLAGADEQFF. The CDR3 nucleotides are TGTGCCAGCAGCTTTGGACCCGGACTAGCGGGAGCGGATGAGCAGTTCTTC.

The V and J genes are TRBV18 and TRBJ2-5; the match to TRBD1 covers 7 bases. Germline assignment: CDR1 KGHSH and CDR2 LQKENI. CDR3 length: 13 amino acids. V lost 2 bases, J lost 3 bases, and 0 bases stayed unmatched. The CDR3 loop reads CASSPGTEETQYF. CDR3 nucleotide sequence: TGTGCCAGCTCACCAGGGACAGAAGAGACCCAGTACTTC.

V gene TRBV19 combines with J gene TRBJ2-2; 7 bases are a match to TRBD1. V lost 6 bases, J lost 1 base, and 2 bases stayed unmatched. The germline V gene encodes CDR1 LNHDA and CDR2 SQIVND (reference sequence). This CDR3 is 14 amino acids long. The CDR3 is CASRRTGNTGELFF. DNA for the CDR3: TGTGCCAGTAGACGGACAGGGAACACCGGGGAGCTGTTTTTT.

The chain uses TRBV28 and TRBJ1-2, with D maybe TRBD1 (5 bases). The V end was cut by 6 bases, the J end by 2 bases, with 10 bases between. The length of the CDR3 is 13 residues. Germline V gene lookup returns CDR1 MDHEN and CDR2 SYDVKM. CDR3: CASRIDRNYGYTF. CDR3 in DNA: TGTGCCAGCAGGATCGACAGAAACTATGGCTACACCTTC.

The chain recombines TRBV27 with TRBJ2-7; D uncertain. This CDR3 contains 12 residues. Deletions cut 4 bases from V and 4 bases from J, with 8 bases between. Looked up from germline, CDR1 is MNHEY and CDR2 is SMNVEV (reference sequence). DNA for the CDR3: TGTGCCAGCAGTTCGCGTCCGTACGAGCAGTACTTC. This codes for CASSSRPYEQYF.

This clone was seen only a few times. The chain couples TRBV28 to TRBJ1-2; 7 bases agree with TRBD1. Trimming took 9 bases from V and 0 from J; bases not matched to a gene: 13. This CDR3 has 16 residues. Looked up from germline, CDR1 is MDHEN and CDR2 is SYDVKM. The CDR3 coding sequence is TGTGCCAGACCTAGAGGACAGGATCAAGCTAACTATGGCTACACCTTC. Translated, it gives CARPRGQDQANYGYTF.

This chain uses TRBV28 with TRBJ2-7; a weak D match, TRBD1 (5 bases). Trimming left V 2 bases short and J 6 bases short, with 11 bases between. Germline CDR1 reads MDHEN; CDR2 reads SYDVKM. The CDR3 has 13 residues. The CDR3 DNA sequence: TGTGCCAGCAGTTTAACTCGAAGGGGCGAGCAGTACTTC. It encodes CASSLTRRGEQYF.

This clone was picked up one time. The V gene is TRBV30, the J gene TRBJ1-2; 9 nucleotides match TRBD1. The CDR3 loop spans 15 amino acids. Germline values: CDR1 GTSNPN, CDR2 SVGIG (reference sequence). With V trimmed by 0 bases and J by 4 bases, 6 bases remained unmatched. In DNA form, the CDR3 reads TGTGCCTGGAGTGTTGGGGGACAGGGTAGCTATGGCTACACCTTC. It yields the protein CAWSVGGQGSYGYTF. The full variable domain, its missing parts supplied by reference TRBV30 and TRBJ1-2, is SQTIHQWPATLVQPVGSPLSLECTVEGTSNPNLYWYRQAAGRGLQLLFYSVGIGQISSEVPQNLSASRPQDRQFILSSKKLLLSDSGFYLCAWSVGGQGSYGYTFGSGTRLTVV.

This chain connects TRBV27 to TRBJ1-5; 7 bases align to TRBD1. There are 14 residues in the CDR3. The V gene end was trimmed by 7 bases and the J gene end by 4 bases; junction bases not matched to a gene: 7. The germline V gene has CDR1 MNHEY and CDR2 SMNVEV (reference sequence). This CDR3 reads CASTSLQGNQPQHF. DNA of the CDR3: TGTGCCAGCACCTCCTTACAGGGGAATCAGCCCCAGCATTTT.

This rearrangement joins TRBV7-9 to TRBJ1-4; D not certain. Trimming took off 0 bases at V and 0 bases at J, with 2 bases between the two ends. This CDR3 spans 14 amino acids. Germline V CDR1 and CDR2: SEHNR, FQNEAQ (reference sequence). Here the CDR3 reads CASSLAATNEKLFF. CDR3 DNA: TGTGCCAGCAGCTTAGCCGCAACTAATGAAAAACTGTTTTTT.